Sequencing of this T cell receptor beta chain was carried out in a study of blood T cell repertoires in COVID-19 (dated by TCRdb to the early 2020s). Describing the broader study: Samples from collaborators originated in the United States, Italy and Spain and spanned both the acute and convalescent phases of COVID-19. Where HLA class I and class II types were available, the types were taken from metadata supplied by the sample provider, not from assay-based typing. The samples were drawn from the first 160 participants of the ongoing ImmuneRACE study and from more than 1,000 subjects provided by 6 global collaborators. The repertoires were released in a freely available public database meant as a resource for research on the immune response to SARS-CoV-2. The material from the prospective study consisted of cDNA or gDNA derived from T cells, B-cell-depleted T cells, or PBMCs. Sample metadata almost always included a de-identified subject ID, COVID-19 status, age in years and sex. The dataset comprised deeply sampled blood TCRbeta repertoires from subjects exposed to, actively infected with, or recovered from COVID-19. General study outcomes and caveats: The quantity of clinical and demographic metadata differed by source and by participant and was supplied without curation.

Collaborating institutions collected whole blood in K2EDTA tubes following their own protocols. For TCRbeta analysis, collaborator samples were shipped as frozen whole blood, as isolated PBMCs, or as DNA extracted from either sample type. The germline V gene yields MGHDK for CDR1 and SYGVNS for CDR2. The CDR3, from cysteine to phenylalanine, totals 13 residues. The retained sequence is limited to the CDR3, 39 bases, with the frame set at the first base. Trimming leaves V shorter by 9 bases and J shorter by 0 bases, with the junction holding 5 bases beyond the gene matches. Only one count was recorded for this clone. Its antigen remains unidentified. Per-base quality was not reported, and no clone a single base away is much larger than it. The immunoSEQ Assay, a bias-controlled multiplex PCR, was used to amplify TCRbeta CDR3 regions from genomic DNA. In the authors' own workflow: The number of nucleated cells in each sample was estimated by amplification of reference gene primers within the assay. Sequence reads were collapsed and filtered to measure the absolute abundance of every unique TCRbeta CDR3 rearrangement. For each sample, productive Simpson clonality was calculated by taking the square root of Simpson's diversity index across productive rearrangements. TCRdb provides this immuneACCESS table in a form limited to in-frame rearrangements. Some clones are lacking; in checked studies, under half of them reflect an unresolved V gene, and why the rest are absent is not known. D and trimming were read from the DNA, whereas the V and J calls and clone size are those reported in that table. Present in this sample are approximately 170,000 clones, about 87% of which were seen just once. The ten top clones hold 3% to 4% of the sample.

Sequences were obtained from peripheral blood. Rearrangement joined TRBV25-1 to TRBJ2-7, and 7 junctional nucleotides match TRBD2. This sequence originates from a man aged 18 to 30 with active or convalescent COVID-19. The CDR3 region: CASTGTNSYEQYF. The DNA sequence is TGTGCCAGTACCGGGACTAACTCCTACGAGCAGTACTTC.